The present T cell receptor beta chain was sequenced within a study of cytomegalovirus exposure and HLA in healthy donors. Regarding the study as a whole: Further analysis, carried out later, found HLA-associated TCR beta chains more clonally expanded than equally common other chains. Common viral pathogens seemed, in a later analysis, to connect with several of the most significant clusters.

As concerns this clone: The antigen is undetermined.

The primer mix had 60 Vbeta and 13 Jbeta primers. As handled by the study authors: Counted up in a later analysis, unique TCR beta chains came to about 83 million, with around 11 million shared. The method was immunoSEQ multiplex PCR; TCRdb's version includes in-frame clones alone and lacks a portion of them. D and trimming come from the DNA, and the V and J calls and clone size come from that table. Altogether about 150,000 clones are present, less than 90% being singletons, with the ten largest covering 1.9%. This CDR3 comprises 14 residues. Germline lookup yields CDR1 SGDLS and CDR2 YYNGEE. Trimming cost V 0 bases and J 0 bases, with 7 bases left between them.

The TCR originated in a man aged 18 to 29 in good health and CMV-seronegative. This rearrangement joins TRBV9 to TRBJ2-7, with no clear D. The specimen was PBMCs. Here the CDR3 reads CASSVASNSYEQYF. The CDR3 bases are TGTGCCAGCAGCGTAGCCAGTAACTCCTACGAGCAGTACTTC.